One TCR beta chain is described in this entry. The antigen it recognizes is unknown. No much larger clone exists at a distance of one base, and base qualities are not known. This entry is derived from a study of human T cells and chemical hapten exposure (dated by TCRdb to the early 2020s). Regarding the complete study: For sensitization, 2% DPC in acetone was applied to a 2 cm by 2 cm area of upper inner arm skin. Throughout the roughly 25-week study period, patients were also given weekly therapeutic DPC doses on the scalp. Patch tests used Finn chambers with 0.01% DPC on the upper back, scored after 6 days by International Contact Dermatitis Research Group standards. The patient cohort, mostly female, included alopecia areata with under or over 50% scalp involvement, alopecia totalis and alopecia universalis. Libraries were combined into a pool for sequencing, and differences in TCR yield between samples came mainly from small differences in library volumes within the pool. In alopecia patients, the study followed how the peripheral blood TCR repertoire changed in vivo over primary and secondary sensitization to diphenylcyclopropenone (DPC), a hapten. Blood samples were taken from patients before sensitization (week 0) and at 2, 6 and about 24 weeks after DPC sensitization. About 28 alopecia patients gave blood for TCR sequencing at one to four time points (pre-sensitization, 2, 6 and 24 weeks). The paper as a whole reports these results and caveats: The number of TCRs above 1 in 1000 frequency did not change with DPC sensitization; there was no evidence of global repertoire structure alterations. Alopecia, a presumed autoimmune disease, was present in all patients, so the immune response of the patients might differ from that of healthy individuals. Patch test score was positively correlated with the number of PT1 expanded TCRs, with significance at thresholds 8, 16 and 32 but not at 4. Repeated subsampling changed both the strength of the expansion versus patch-test correlation and the threshold at which the correlation became significant. Significantly more large CDR3 similarity clusters were formed by expanded TCRs than by pre-sensitization or healthy control sets, consistent with antigen-driven responses.

The library was prepared using RACE. Sequenced using a NextSeq 500. During library preparation, unique molecular identifiers were attached to individual cDNA molecules so that TCRs could be counted in a quantitative, reproducible way. Each blood RNA sample was used to sequence both TCR alpha and TCR beta chains. Per the original workflow: The median number of TCRs per sample was over 85,000, ranging from 23,224 to 690,600. V, J and CDR3 annotation of the TCR reads was performed with the Decombinator software suite. For PS versus PT1 abundance plots, all samples were subsampled to the same number of TCRs (28,000). Expanded TCRs were defined as absent before sensitization and observed at least eight times at the 2-week time point. The public reads were quality trimmed at Q25 with fastp and then assembled into clones with MiXCR by TCRdb, keeping productive beta chains. Under each unique CDR3 protein, matching rows form one entry showing the most common genes and DNA. What appears here as the V and J calls and clone size reflects TCRdb's work, not the paper's. The sample includes approximately 110,000 distinct CDR3 sequences, with more than 9.5% observed a single time. Under 4.5% of the sample lies in the top ten.

The time point label for this specimen denotes: patch test 1, 2 weeks after DPC sensitization. The treatment or condition label on this specimen signifies: therapeutic diphenylcyclopropenone sensitization with weekly scalp DPC. Blood at each patch-test visit was drawn before the patch test was applied. Patients were eligible if aged 18 to 70, diagnosed with alopecia and judged suitable for DPC therapy, and pregnant patients were excluded. Total RNA was extracted from unfractionated whole blood that had been collected in Tempus Blood RNA tubes. The germline V end is reduced by 8 bases and the J end by 8 bases; junction bases left unmatched: 13. CDR1 is given as SNHLY and CDR2 as FYNNEI, both from the germline V gene. The CDR3, from cysteine to phenylalanine, totals 15 residues. Only the CDR3 region is kept as DNA, spanning 45 bases read in frame from base 1.

This specimen consisted of whole blood, obtained in connection with sensitization to the hapten diphenylcyclopropenone (DPC). The clonotype originates from a woman aged 40 to 50 with alopecia areata. Some clones in this sample may be carry-over from other donors' samples. This chain is built from TRBV2 and TRBJ2-1; TRBD1 aligns with 9 central bases. The nucleotide sequence reads as follows: TGTGCCAGCTCCCCGGGGGGACAGGGAGCAGATGAGCAGTTCTTC. It is translated as CASSPGGQGADEQFF.